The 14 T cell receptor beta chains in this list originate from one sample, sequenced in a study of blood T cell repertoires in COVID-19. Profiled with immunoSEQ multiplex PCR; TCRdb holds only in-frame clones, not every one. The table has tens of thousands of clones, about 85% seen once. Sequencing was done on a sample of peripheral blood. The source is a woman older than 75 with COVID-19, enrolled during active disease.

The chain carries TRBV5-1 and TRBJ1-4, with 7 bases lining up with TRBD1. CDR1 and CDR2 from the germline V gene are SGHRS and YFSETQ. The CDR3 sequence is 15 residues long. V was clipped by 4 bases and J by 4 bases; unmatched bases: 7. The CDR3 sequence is CASSPAGGHNEKLFF. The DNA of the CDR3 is TGCGCCAGCAGCCCAGCAGGGGGGCATAATGAAAAACTGTTTTTT.

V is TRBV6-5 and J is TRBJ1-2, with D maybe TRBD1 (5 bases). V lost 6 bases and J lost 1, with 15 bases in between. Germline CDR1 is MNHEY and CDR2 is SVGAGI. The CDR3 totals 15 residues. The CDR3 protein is CASSLGHSVNYGYTF. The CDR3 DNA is TGTGCCAGCAGCCTTGGACACTCAGTTAACTATGGCTACACCTTC.

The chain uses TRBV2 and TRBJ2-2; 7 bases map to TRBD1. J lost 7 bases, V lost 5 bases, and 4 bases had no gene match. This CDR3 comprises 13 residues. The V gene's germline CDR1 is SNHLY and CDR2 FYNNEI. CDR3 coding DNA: TGTGCCAGCAGTTTACAGGGGATCGGGGAGCTGTTTTTT. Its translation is CASSLQGIGELFF.

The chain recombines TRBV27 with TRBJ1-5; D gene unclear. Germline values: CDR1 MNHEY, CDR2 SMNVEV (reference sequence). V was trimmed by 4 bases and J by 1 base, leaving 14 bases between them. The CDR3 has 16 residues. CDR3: CASSYEHERSNQPQHF. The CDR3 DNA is TGTGCCAGCAGTTACGAGCACGAGAGGAGCAATCAGCCCCAGCATTTT.

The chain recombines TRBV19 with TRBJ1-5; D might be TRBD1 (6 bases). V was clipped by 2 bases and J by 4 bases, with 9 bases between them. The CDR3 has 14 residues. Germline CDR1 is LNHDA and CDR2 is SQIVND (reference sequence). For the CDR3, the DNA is TGTGCCAGTAGTATATCACAGGGAAATCAGCCCCAGCATTTT. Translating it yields CASSISQGNQPQHF.

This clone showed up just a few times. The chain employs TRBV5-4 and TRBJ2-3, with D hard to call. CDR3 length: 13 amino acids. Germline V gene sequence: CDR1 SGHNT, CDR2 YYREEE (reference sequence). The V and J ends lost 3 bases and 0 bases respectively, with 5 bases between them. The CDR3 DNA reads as TGTGCCAGCAGCTCGACAAGCACAGATACGCAGTATTTT. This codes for CASSSTSTDTQYF. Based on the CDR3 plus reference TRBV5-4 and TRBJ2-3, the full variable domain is ETGVTQSPTHLIKTRGQQVTLRCSSQSGHNTVSWYQQALGQGPQFIFQYYREEENGRGNFPPRFSGLQFPNYSSELNVNALELDDSALYLCASSSTSTDTQYFGPGTRLTVL.

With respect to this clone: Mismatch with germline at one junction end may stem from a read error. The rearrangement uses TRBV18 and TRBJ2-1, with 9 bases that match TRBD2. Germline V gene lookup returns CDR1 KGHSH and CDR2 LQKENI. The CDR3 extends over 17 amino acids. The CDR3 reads CASSPLRQRGAHNEQFF. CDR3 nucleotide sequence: TGTGCCAGCTCCCCACTGAGGCAGCGGGGGGCCCACAATGAGCAGTTCTTC.

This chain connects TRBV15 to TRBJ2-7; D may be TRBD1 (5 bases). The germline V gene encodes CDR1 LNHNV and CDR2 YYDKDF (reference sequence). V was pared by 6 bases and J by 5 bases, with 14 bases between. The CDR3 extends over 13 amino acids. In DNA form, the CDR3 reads TGTGCCACCAGTCAGGGTATAGAGAACGAGCAGTACTTC. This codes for CATSQGIENEQYF.

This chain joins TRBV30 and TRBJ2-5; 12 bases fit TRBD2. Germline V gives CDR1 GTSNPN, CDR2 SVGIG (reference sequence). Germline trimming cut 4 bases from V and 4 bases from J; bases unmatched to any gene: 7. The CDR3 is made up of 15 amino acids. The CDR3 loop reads CAWTLAGGPRETQYF. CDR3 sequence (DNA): TGTGCCTGGACCCTAGCGGGGGGGCCCCGAGAGACCCAGTACTTC.

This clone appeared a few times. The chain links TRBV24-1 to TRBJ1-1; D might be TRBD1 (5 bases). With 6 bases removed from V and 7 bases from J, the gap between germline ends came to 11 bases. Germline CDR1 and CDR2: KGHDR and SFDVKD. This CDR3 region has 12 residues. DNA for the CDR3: TGTGCCACCAGTCAAACAGGCCGTGAAGCTTTCTTT. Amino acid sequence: CATSQTGREAFF.

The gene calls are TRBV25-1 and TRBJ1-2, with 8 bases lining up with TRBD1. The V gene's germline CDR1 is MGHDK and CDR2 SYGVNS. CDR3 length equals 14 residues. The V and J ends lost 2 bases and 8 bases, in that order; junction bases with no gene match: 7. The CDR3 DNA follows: TGTGCCAGCAGTGAACAGGGGGCGCGAGAAGGCTACACCTTC. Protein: CASSEQGAREGYTF.

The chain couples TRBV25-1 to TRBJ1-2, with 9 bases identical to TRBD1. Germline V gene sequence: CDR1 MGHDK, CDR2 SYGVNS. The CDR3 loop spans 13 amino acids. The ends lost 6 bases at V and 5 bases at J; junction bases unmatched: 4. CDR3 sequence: CASREQGAYGYTF. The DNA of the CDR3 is TGTGCCAGCAGGGAACAGGGGGCGTATGGCTACACCTTC.

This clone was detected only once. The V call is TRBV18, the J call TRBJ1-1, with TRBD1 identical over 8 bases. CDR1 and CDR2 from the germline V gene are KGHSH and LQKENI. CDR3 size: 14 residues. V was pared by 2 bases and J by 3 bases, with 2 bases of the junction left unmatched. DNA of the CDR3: TGTGCCAGCTCACCAGACAGGGGCGACACTGAAGCTTTCTTT. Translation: CASSPDRGDTEAFF.

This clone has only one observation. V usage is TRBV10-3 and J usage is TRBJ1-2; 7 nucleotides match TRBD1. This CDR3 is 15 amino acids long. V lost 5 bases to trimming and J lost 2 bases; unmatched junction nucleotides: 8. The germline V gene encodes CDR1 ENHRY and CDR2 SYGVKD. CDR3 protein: CAISSQDRRNYGYTF. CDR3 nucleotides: TGTGCCATCAGTTCTCAGGACAGGAGAAACTATGGCTACACCTTC.